This T cell receptor beta chain is drawn from a study of control samples from healthy donors and cancer patients. Data came from immunoSEQ multiplex PCR; TCRdb stores just in-frame clones and leaves some out. The sample has hundreds of thousands of clones, roughly 90% seen once. Trimming left V 5 bases short and J 0 bases short, with 11 bases between. The CDR3 length is 14 residues. Germline V CDR1 and CDR2: MDHEN, SYDVKM. The material sequenced was PBMCs. The chain combines TRBV28 with TRBJ2-7, with D perhaps matching TRBD2 (6 bases). The sequence derives from a man aged 40-49 years with head and neck cancer. CDR3: CASSASGYSYEQYF. The CDR3 nucleotides are TGTGCCAGCAGTGCCAGCGGGTACTCCTACGAGCAGTACTTC.